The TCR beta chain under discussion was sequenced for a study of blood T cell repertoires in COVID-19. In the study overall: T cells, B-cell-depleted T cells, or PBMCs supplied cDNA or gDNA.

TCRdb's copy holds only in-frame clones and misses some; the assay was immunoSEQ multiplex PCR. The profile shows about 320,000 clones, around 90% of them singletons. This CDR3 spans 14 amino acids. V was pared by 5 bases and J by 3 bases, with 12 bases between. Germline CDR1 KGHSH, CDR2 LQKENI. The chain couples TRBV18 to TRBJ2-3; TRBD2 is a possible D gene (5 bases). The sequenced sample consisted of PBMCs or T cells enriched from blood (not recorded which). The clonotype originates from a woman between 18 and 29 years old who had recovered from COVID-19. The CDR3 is CASSDTSGTDTQYF. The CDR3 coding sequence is TGTGCCAGCTCAGATACTTCGGGGACAGATACGCAGTATTTT. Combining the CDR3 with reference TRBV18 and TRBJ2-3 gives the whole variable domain NAGVMQNPRHLVRRRGQEARLRCSPMKGHSHVYWYRQLPEEGLKFMVYLQKENIIDESGMPKERFSAEFPKEGPSILRIQQVVRGDSAAYFCASSDTSGTDTQYFGPGTRLTVL.